This T cell receptor beta chain stems from a study of T-cell reconstitution after alpha-beta-depleted transplantation in children. Molecular barcoding with unique molecular identifiers was used for the TCRbeta library. From the PCR reads, TCRdb called clonotypes with MiXCR, one entry per CDR3 protein. The sample shows fewer than 700,000 distinct CDR3 sequences, over 10% of them seen only once. The CDR3 runs 15 residues. Deletions cut 8 bases from V and 2 bases from J, with 16 bases between. The germline V gene has CDR1 MNHEY and CDR2 SMNVEV (reference sequence). As regards this clonotype: The antigen remains undetermined.

Study-level results: Some patients owed their high day-60 TCRbeta diversity to surviving recipient T cells and thymic progenitors.

This TCR was sampled from a male patient younger than 18 who had a stem cell transplant for acute myeloid leukemia, so the T cells may come from the graft donor. This specimen consisted of PBMCs, mostly from graft donor cells, obtained 360 days after TCRalphabeta/CD19-depleted stem cell transplant. This chain connects TRBV27 to TRBJ2-1, with D perhaps TRBD1 or TRBD2 (5 bases each). CDR3: CASSRGVVAYNEQFF. The CDR3 region has the DNA TGTGCCAGCTCCCGAGGGGTTGTGGCCTACAATGAGCAGTTCTTC.